This T cell receptor (beta chain) was sequenced for a study of T cell responses to AZD1222 COVID-19 vaccine. Whole-study results and caveats: Just five or six AZD1222 recipients were seropositive at baseline. CD4 TCRs covered the whole spike, strongest at regions 160-218 and 743-854. Most donors were white British and more were female, and clonal diversity was possibly underestimated. The reported proportion of spike-specific TCRs targeting unmutated variant regions was nearly half.

Profiled with immunoSEQ multiplex PCR; TCRdb holds only in-frame clones, not every one. The sample carries around 78,000 clones, just over 90% recorded once. This clone occurred a few times. Its antigen is undetermined. V lost 5 bases and J 4 bases, leaving 19 bases between the germline ends. From germline, CDR1 is MNHEY and CDR2 SMNVEV (reference sequence). CDR3 length: 16 amino acids. The receptor's source is an adult who received the AZD1222 COVID-19 vaccine. The gene calls are TRBV27 and TRBJ2-3, with D perhaps TRBD2 (5 bases). Sample: peripheral blood, taken 28 days after the second AZD1222 dose. This chain's CDR3 is CASSPPGLLPPDTQYF. The CDR3 DNA reads as TGTGCCAGCAGTCCCCCAGGACTTCTACCACCAGATACGCAGTATTTT.